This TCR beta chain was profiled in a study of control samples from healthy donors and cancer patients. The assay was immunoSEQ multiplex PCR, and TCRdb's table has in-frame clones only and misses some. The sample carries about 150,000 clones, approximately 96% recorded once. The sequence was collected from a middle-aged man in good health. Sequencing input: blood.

CDR3 protein: CAWSGNGAFNQPQHF. The CDR3 DNA follows: TGTGCCTGGAGTGGAAATGGGGCCTTCAATCAGCCCCAGCATTTT. V gene TRBV30 combines with J gene TRBJ1-5; possibly TRBD1 for D (5 bases). Per the germline V gene, CDR1 is GTSNPN and CDR2 is SVGIG (reference sequence). This CDR3 is 15 amino acids long. Trimming took 1 base from V and 3 from J, leaving 13 bases between them.